Below, one TCR beta chain is given with its context. Original analysis: For nucleated cells, counts were estimated from reference gene primer amplification. The protocol was immunoSEQ multiplex PCR, while the TCRdb copy is restricted to in-frame clones and leaves out a portion. The V and J calls and clone size come from that table; D and trimming were worked out from the DNA. The data show 110,000 to 150,000 clones, roughly 84% seen once. This sample was included in a study of blood T cell repertoires in COVID-19. Study context: Sites in the United States, Italy and Spain provided acute and convalescent COVID-19 samples. T cells, B-cell-depleted T cells, or PBMCs supplied cDNA or gDNA.

Germline V gene sequence: CDR1 MNHNS, CDR2 SASEGT. Between the trimmed V and J ends, which lost 1 base and 6 bases, there was a span of 10 bases. This CDR3 contains 13 residues. What was sequenced was peripheral blood. The gene calls are TRBV6-1 and TRBJ2-7, with D possibly matching TRBD1 (6 bases). The sequence came from a human donor in a cohort sampled during active COVID-19. The CDR3 nucleotides are TGTGCCAGCAGTGAAGGGGGGCAGGTCGAGCAGTACTTC. Protein: CASSEGGQVEQYF.